Detailed here is one T cell receptor (beta chain). The antigen is undetermined. V dropped 5 bases and J dropped 0 bases, with 8 bases sitting between them. The germline CDR1 and CDR2 sequences are MNHEY and SMNVEV (reference sequence). The CDR3 consists of 15 residues. The record originates from a study of PD-1 blockade in classical Hodgkin lymphoma. Patients all relapsed after autologous stem cell transplantation, and there was variation in brentuximab vedotin exposure. The investigators isolated CD8+ T cells from thawed PBMCs using magnetic negative selection. Relapsed/refractory classical Hodgkin lymphoma patients had complete, partial or progressive responses. Profiling relied on immunoSEQ multiplex PCR, and the TCRdb table lists in-frame clones only, not all of them. The data contain about 3,000 clones, 63% of them singletons. Whole-study findings and limits: Possible causes of repertoire differences, disease activity or prior therapy, remain undefined.

The specimen was CD8+ T cells from blood, collected at baseline. The gene calls are TRBV27 and TRBJ2-6; the D is unclear. This TCR was recovered from a human donor with classical Hodgkin lymphoma. The CDR3 nucleotides read TGTGCCAGCAGTCCCGGTTACTCTGGGGCCAACGTCCTGACTTTC. Amino acid sequence: CASSPGYSGANVLTF.